Listed below are T cell receptor beta chains from one sample, sequenced in a study of control samples from healthy donors and cancer patients. Clones were read by immunoSEQ multiplex PCR, and TCRdb kept only the in-frame ones, dropping some. This table has some 190,000 clones, about 90% appearing once. Sequenced sample: blood. The source is a man aged 30 to 45 in good health. The CDR3 runs from the conserved cysteine through the conserved F or W.

v_call cdr3_aa
TRBV6-5 CASSDYVEKLFF
TRBV21-1 CASSKGTAGRNSPLHF
TRBV7-6 CASSLISSGTGGYEQYF
TRBV5-1 CASSRRDRDEKLFF
TRBV6-1 CASSDPGRYGYTF
TRBV28 CASSLPTGGNQPQHF
TRBV12-3/TRBV12-4 CASRRQSNQPQHF
TRBV5-8 CASSLGGQGGTEAFF
TRBV28 CATTSVGRGYTF
TRBV27 CASSLSRRVSDEQYF
TRBV5-4 CASSAADRGRNTIYF
TRBV5-1 CASSPQPGDRGYGYTF
TRBV30 CAWSSSGTANSPLHF
TRBV6-5 CASTTTSGGYEQYF
TRBV29-1 CSVVRSNTEAFF
TRBV15 CATSRAVNTEAFF
TRBV24-1 CATSEGGIVTEAFF
TRBV27 CASRLQGGFYEQYF
TRBV11-1 CASSPRGKVNTEAFF
TRBV7-9 CASSWALGSNEQFF
TRBV27 CASSPRGLRGYTF